The 2 T cell receptor beta chains given below trace back to one sample, sequenced in a study of cytomegalovirus exposure and HLA in healthy donors. With 60 Vbeta and 13 Jbeta primers, the PCR was carried out. Assay: immunoSEQ multiplex PCR; the TCRdb copy retains only in-frame clones and omits some. The sample lists 120,000 to 150,000 clones; roughly 72% were seen once. Sequencing was carried out using PBMCs. These receptors all come from a middle-aged man in good health and CMV-seronegative.

This chain joins TRBV29-1 and TRBJ2-2, with 12 bases matching TRBD2. Germline V CDR1 and CDR2: SQVTM, ANQGSEA. V gave up 5 bases and J gave up 5 bases; unmatched junction bases: 18. This CDR3 region has 19 residues. CDR3 bases: TGCAGCGTTTCGGGTGTCCTGTGGGCTAGCGGGGGGGAAACCGGGGAGCTGTTTTTT. It codes for CSVSGVLWASGGETGELFF.

The J gene is TRBJ2-1, the V gene TRBV5-8, with 11 bases aligning to TRBD1. The germline CDR1 and CDR2 sequences are SGHTS and YDEGEE. With 0 bases clipped from V and 5 bases from J, the junction kept 7 bases outside the gene matches. This CDR3 is 17 amino acids long. DNA for the CDR3: TGTGCCAGCAGCTTGGTATGGGGACAGGGGGGTGACAATGAGCAGTTCTTC. Encoded protein: CASSLVWGQGGDNEQFF.